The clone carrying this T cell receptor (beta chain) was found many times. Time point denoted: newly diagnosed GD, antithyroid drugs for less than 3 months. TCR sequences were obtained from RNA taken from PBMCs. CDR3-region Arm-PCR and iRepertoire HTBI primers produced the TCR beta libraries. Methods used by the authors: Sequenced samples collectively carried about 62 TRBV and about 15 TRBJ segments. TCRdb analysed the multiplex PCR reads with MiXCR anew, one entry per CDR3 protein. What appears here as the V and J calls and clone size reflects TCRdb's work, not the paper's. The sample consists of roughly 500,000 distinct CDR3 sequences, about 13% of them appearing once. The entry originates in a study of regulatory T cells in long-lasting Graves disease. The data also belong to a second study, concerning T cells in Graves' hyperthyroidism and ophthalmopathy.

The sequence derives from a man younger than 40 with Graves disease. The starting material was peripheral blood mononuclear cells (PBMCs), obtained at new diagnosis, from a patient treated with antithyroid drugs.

The CDR3 is CASSGQGAEQFF. Here the CDR3 DNA reads TGTGCCAGCAGCGGACAGGGTGCTGAGCAGTTCTTC. The chain joins TRBV7-9 to TRBJ2-1, with TRBD1 identical over 8 bases. The CDR3 covers 12 residues. V lost 5 bases, J lost 9 bases, and 3 bases stayed unmatched. In germline, CDR1 is SEHNR, CDR2 FQNEAQ (reference sequence).